Sequencing of this TCR beta chain was carried out in a study of control samples from healthy donors and cancer patients (dated by TCRdb to 2018 to 2021). Libraries were made using the immunoSEQ multiplex PCR assay. TCRdb stores this immuneACCESS table with in-frame sequences only. Part of the clones is absent; in the studies checked, under half of the shortfall reflects unresolved V genes, and no reason is known for the rest. The sample has around 120,000 clones on record, roughly 92% of them singletons. The ten largest clones capture approximately 7.8% of the sample. Regarding this clone: Its specific antigen is unknown. No base quality values were provided; no much bigger clone lies one nucleotide off.

The CDR3 has 14 amino acids, counting the end cysteine and phenylalanine. Solely the CDR3 DNA is kept, with 42 bases framed from the first base. V was cut back by 6 bases and J by 5 bases, leaving a gap of 16 bases between them. Taken from the germline V gene, the CDR1 and CDR2 loops are SGHRS and YFSETQ. This clonotype originated in a woman in her late teens or twenties in good health. In this chain, TRBV5-1 is recombined with TRBJ2-3; no confident D gene assignment can be made. The material sequenced was blood. CDR3 reads: CASTGVGVGDTQYF. The nucleotides are TGCGCCAGCACAGGAGTTGGGGTGGGAGATACGCAGTATTTT.